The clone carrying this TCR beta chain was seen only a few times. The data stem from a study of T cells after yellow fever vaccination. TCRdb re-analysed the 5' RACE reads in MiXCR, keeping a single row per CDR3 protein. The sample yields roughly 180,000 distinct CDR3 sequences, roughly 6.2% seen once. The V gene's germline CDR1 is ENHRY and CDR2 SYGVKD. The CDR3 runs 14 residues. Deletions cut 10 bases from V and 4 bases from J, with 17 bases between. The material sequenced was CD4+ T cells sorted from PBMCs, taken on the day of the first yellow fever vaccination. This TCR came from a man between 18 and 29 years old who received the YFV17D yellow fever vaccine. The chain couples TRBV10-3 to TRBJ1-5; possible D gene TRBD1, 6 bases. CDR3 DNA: TGTGCCACTAGGGCCGGGACAACAAATCAGCCCCAGCATTTT. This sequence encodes CATRAGTTNQPQHF.